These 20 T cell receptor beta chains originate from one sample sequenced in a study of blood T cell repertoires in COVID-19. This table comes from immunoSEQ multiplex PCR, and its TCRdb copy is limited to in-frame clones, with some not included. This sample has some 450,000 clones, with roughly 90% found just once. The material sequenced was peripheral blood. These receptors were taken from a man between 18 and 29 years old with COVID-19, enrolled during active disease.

The DNA for the CDR3 is TGTGCCAGCAGCTGGGGAAAACTAGCGGTCCGGGATACGCAGTATTTT. This translates into CASSWGKLAVRDTQYF. The chain has TRBV5-4 and TRBJ2-3, with 8 positions matching TRBD2. With 3 bases clipped from V and 6 bases from J, the junction kept 12 bases outside the gene matches. Germline V CDR1 and CDR2: SGHNT, YYREEE (reference sequence). The CDR3 is 16 residues long. The full variable domain, its missing parts supplied by reference TRBV5-4 and TRBJ2-3, is ETGVTQSPTHLIKTRGQQVTLRCSSQSGHNTVSWYQQALGQGPQFIFQYYREEENGRGNFPPRFSGLQFPNYSSELNVNALELDDSALYLCASSWGKLAVRDTQYFGPGTRLTVL.

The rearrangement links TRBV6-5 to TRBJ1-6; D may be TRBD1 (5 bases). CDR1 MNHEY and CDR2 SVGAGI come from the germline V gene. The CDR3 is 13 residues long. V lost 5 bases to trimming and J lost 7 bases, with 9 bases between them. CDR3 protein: CASSIDRNSPLHF. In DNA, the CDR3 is TGTGCCAGCAGTATAGACAGAAATTCACCCCTCCACTTT.

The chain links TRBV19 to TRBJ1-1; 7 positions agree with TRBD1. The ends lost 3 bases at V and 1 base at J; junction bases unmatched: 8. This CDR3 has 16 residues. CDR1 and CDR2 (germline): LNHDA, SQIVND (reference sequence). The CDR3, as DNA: TGTGCCAGTAGTATTTTGACAGGGCAAGGGAACACTGAAGCTTTCTTT. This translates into CASSILTGQGNTEAFF.

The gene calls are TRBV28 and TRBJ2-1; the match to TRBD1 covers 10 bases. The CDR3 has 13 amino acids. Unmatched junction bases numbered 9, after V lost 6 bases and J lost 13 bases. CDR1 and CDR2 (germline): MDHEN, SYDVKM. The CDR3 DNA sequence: TGTGCCAGCAGGGAGACAGGGGGCGGTTTACAGTTCTTC. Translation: CASRETGGGLQFF.

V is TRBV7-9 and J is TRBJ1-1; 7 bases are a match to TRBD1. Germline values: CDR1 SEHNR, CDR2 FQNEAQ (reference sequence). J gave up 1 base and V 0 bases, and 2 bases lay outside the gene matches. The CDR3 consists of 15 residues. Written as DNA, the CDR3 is TGTGCCAGCAGCTTAGCGGGACAGAGGAACACTGAAGCTTTCTTT. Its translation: CASSLAGQRNTEAFF.

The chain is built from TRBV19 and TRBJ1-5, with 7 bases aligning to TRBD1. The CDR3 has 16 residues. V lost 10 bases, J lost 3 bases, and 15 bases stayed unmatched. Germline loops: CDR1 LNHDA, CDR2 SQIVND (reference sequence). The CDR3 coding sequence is TGTGCCACCCGCGATCAGGGGGAGGCCTTCAATCAGCCCCAGCATTTT. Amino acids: CATRDQGEAFNQPQHF.

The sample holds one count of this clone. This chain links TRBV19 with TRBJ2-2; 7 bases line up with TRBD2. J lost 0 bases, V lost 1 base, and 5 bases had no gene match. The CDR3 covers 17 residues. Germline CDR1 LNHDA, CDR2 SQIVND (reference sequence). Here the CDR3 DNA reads TGTGCCAGTAGTATAGGGGCCAGCGGGGCGAACACCGGGGAGCTGTTTTTT. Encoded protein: CASSIGASGANTGELFF.

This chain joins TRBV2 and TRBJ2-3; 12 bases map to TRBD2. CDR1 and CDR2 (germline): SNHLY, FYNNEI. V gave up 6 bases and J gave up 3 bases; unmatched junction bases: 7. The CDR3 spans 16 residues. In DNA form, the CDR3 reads TGTGCCAGCAGGCGACTAGCGGGGGCCTTTACAGATACGCAGTATTTT. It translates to CASRRLAGAFTDTQYF.

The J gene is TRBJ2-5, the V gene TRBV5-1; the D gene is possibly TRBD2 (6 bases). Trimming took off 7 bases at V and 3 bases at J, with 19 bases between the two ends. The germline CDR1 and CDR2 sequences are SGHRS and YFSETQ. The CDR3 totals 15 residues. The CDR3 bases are TGCGCCAGCTCCCCTCTGGCGGGAACTAAAGAGACCCAGTACTTC. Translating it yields CASSPLAGTKETQYF.

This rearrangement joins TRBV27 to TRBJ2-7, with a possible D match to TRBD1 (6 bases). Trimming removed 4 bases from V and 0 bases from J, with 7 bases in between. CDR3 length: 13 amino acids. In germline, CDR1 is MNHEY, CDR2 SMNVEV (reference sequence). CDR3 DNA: TGTGCCAGCAGTTACAGGGCCTCCTACGAGCAGTACTTC. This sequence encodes CASSYRASYEQYF.

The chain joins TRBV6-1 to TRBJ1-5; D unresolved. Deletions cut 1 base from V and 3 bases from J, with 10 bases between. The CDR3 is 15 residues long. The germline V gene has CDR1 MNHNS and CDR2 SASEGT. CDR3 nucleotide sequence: TGTGCCAGCAGTGAAGTCGGGTTTACCAATCAGCCCCAGCATTTT. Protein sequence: CASSEVGFTNQPQHF.

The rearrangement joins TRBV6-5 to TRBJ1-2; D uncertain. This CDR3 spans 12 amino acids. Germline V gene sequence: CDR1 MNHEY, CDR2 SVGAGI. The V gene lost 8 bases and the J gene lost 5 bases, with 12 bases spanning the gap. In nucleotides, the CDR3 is TGTGCCAGCTATTGGGCCTTATATGGCTACACCTTC. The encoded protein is CASYWALYGYTF.

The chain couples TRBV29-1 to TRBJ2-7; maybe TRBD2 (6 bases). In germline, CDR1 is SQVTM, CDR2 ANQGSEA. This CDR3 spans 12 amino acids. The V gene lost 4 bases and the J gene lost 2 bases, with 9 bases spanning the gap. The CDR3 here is CSVVGGTYEQYF. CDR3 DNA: TGCAGCGTTGTGGGGGGAACCTACGAGCAGTACTTC.

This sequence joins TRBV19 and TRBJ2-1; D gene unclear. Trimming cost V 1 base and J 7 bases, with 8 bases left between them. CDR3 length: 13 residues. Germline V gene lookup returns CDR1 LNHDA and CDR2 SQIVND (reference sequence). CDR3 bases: TGTGCCAGTAGTATAGTGTCAGGAAATGAGCAGTTCTTC. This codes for CASSIVSGNEQFF.

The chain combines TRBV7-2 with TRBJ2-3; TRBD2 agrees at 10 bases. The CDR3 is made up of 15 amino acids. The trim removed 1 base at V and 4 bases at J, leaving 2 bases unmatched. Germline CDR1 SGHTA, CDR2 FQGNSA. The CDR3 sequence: CASSLDLAGADTQYF. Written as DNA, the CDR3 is TGTGCCAGCAGCTTAGATCTAGCGGGGGCAGATACGCAGTATTTT.

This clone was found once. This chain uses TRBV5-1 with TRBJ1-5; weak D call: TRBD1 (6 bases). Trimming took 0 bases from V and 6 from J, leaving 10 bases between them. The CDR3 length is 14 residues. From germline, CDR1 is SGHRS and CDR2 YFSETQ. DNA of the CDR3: TGCGCCAGCAGCTTGGCAGGGGATGGTCAGCCCCAGCATTTT. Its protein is CASSLAGDGQPQHF.

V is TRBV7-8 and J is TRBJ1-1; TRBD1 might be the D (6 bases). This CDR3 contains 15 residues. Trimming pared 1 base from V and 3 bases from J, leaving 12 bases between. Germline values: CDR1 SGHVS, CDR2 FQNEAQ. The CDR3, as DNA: TGTGCCAGCAGCTTAGTCGACAGGTGGGACACTGAAGCTTTCTTT. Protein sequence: CASSLVDRWDTEAFF.

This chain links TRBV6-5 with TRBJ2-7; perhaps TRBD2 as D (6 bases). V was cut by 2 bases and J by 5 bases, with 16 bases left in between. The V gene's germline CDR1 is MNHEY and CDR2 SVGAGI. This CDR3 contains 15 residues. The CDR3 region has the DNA TGTGCCAGCAGTTACCTAGTGGGAGGTAGGGACGAGCAGTACTTC. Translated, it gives CASSYLVGGRDEQYF.

The CDR3 nucleotides are TGCGCCAGCAGCCAAACAGGGGACTTAGGAGCCCAGCATTTT. Protein: CASSQTGDLGAQHF. This sequence joins TRBV4-1 and TRBJ1-5; TRBD1 agrees at 7 bases. The CDR3 consists of 14 residues. Germline V gene data show CDR1 as MGHRA and CDR2 as YSYEKL. V lost 2 bases to trimming and J lost 11 bases; unmatched junction nucleotides: 9.

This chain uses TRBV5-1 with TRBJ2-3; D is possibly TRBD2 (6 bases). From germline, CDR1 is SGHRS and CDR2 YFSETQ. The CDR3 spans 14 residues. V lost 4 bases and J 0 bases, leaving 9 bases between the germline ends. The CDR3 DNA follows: TGCGCCAGCAGCCCCGCGGGAAGCACAGATACGCAGTATTTT. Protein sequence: CASSPAGSTDTQYF.